A single T cell receptor beta chain is shown here with its context. This sample stems from a study of blood T cell repertoires in COVID-19. Study context: Samples representing acute and convalescent COVID-19 were sourced from the United States, Italy and Spain. Sources were T cells, B-cell-depleted T cells, or PBMCs; the material itself was cDNA or gDNA.

As processed by the authors: Reference gene primer amplification gave estimated nucleated cell counts. Libraries were prepared by immunoSEQ multiplex PCR; TCRdb keeps only in-frame clonotypes and omits some of them. That table is the source of V, J and clone size, and D and trimming were worked out from the DNA. The sample has 30,000 to 45,000 clones; roughly three quarters are singletons. Germline V gene data show CDR1 as LNHDA and CDR2 as SQIVND (reference sequence). J gave up 6 bases and V 6 bases, and 20 bases lay outside the gene matches. The CDR3 consists of 19 residues. This TCR was recovered from an older man with acute or convalescent COVID-19. The gene calls are TRBV19 and TRBJ2-1, with 10 bases lining up with TRBD2. The material sequenced was peripheral blood. The CDR3 bases are TGTGCCAGTAGCCCGGGACGGGGACGTAGCGGGAGGTATGGCAATGAGCAGTTCTTC. As protein: CASSPGRGRSGRYGNEQFF.